One sample yielded the 28 T cell receptor beta chains listed below, sequenced in a study of T cell changes during pregnancy in multiple sclerosis. TCRdb keeps only in-frame clones here, not all; method: immunoSEQ multiplex PCR. Of around 70,000 clones listed, roughly 92% were seen once; the top ten hold roughly 3.9%. The source was peripheral blood, collected after pregnancy. The receptors were sampled from a female donor in good health, enrolled as a control in a pregnancy study.

This clone has more than one count but fewer than ten. J is TRBJ1-6 and V is TRBV18, with 10 nucleotides matching TRBD1. J gave up 7 bases and V 3 bases, and 6 bases lay outside the gene matches. The CDR3 contains 16 residues. Germline CDR1 and CDR2: KGHSH and LQKENI. The CDR3 protein is CASSPAGTGENSPLHF. CDR3 sequence (DNA): TGTGCCAGCTCACCCGCCGGGACAGGGGAGAATTCACCCCTCCACTTT.

The chain links TRBV4-1 to TRBJ2-7, with 10 bases matching TRBD1. The CDR3 extends over 15 amino acids. Germline V gives CDR1 MGHRA, CDR2 YSYEKL. The trim removed 1 base at V and 4 bases at J, leaving 4 bases unmatched. The CDR3 spells CASSQVDRGFYEQYF. The DNA of the CDR3 is TGCGCCAGCAGCCAAGTGGACAGGGGGTTTTACGAGCAGTACTTC.

In its sample, this clone was seen once. This chain connects TRBV28 to TRBJ1-5; TRBD1 matches at 8 bases. The germline CDR1 and CDR2 sequences are MDHEN and SYDVKM. The CDR3 is 14 amino acids. J gave up 7 bases and V 3 bases, and 5 bases lay outside the gene matches. CDR3 sequence reads: CASSLIQGDQPQHF. CDR3 in DNA: TGTGCCAGCAGTTTGATACAGGGGGACCAGCCCCAGCATTTT.

The rearrangement uses TRBV10-3 and TRBJ1-2; TRBD1 matches at 7 bases. The CDR3 covers 15 residues. V gave up 3 bases and J gave up 5 bases; unmatched junction bases: 9. Germline V gene sequence: CDR1 ENHRY, CDR2 SYGVKD. CDR3 in amino acids: CAISDLDQGVYGYTF. Written as DNA, the CDR3 is TGTGCCATCAGTGACCTTGACCAGGGGGTATATGGCTACACCTTC.

The chain employs TRBV27 and TRBJ2-7, with 8 bases that match TRBD1. The CDR3 runs 17 residues. Looked up from germline, CDR1 is MNHEY and CDR2 is SMNVEV (reference sequence). The V gene end was trimmed by 4 bases and the J gene end by 3 bases; junction bases not matched to a gene: 14. For the CDR3, the DNA is TGTGCCAGCAGTTACGGGACAGGACGGTGGCCCCTCTACGAGCAGTACTTC. Encoded protein: CASSYGTGRWPLYEQYF.

The chain recombines TRBV6-6 with TRBJ1-3; no firm D call. CDR1 and CDR2 (germline): MNHNY, SVGAGI (reference sequence). CDR3 size: 14 residues. The V gene lost 5 bases and the J gene lost 2 bases, with 10 bases spanning the gap. CDR3 sequence reads: CASSPRDAGNTIYF. Here the CDR3 DNA reads TGTGCCAGCAGTCCCCGGGATGCTGGAAACACCATATATTTT.

The gene calls are TRBV7-6 and TRBJ2-5, with 9 positions matching TRBD2. The ends lost 4 bases at V and 5 bases at J; junction bases unmatched: 2. Germline V CDR1 and CDR2: SGHVS, FNYEAQ. The CDR3 is 13 residues long. The CDR3 nucleotides read TGTGCCAGCAGCTCCGGACTAGCGGAGACCCAGTACTTC. Translating gives CASSSGLAETQYF.

This clone appeared a few times. The chain joins TRBV7-9 to TRBJ1-2, with D perhaps matching TRBD1 (6 bases). The CDR3 covers 13 residues. The V end lost 2 bases, the J end lost 8 bases, and 12 bases lay between the germline ends. The germline V gene has CDR1 SEHNR and CDR2 FQNEAQ (reference sequence). The CDR3 here is CASSLLDRWGYTF. The CDR3 DNA follows: TGTGCCAGCAGCTTACTGGACAGATGGGGCTACACCTTC.

The V gene is TRBV11-2, the J gene TRBJ2-3, with TRBD2 matching over 12 bases. The CDR3 loop spans 17 amino acids. Germline values: CDR1 SGHAT, CDR2 FQNNGV. The V gene end was trimmed by 1 base and the J gene end by 2 bases; junction bases not matched to a gene: 4. The DNA for the CDR3 is TGTGCCAGCAGCTTAGGGACTAGCGGGGTTTACACAGATACGCAGTATTTT. Its translation: CASSLGTSGVYTDTQYF.

This clone was seen once. This chain links TRBV28 with TRBJ2-1, with TRBD2 matching 7 bases. CDR3 size: 12 residues. V lost 3 bases, J lost 9 bases, and 2 bases stayed unmatched. The germline CDR1 and CDR2 sequences are MDHEN and SYDVKM. The CDR3 nucleotides are TGTGCCAGCAGTTTGGCTAGCGGTGAGCAGTTCTTC. This translates into CASSLASGEQFF.

V and J are TRBV28 and TRBJ2-7; possible D gene TRBD2, 6 bases. V lost 2 bases and J 6 bases, leaving 8 bases between the germline ends. This CDR3 region has 12 residues. Germline values: CDR1 MDHEN, CDR2 SYDVKM. The CDR3 reads CASSLGRGEQYF. The DNA of the CDR3 is TGTGCCAGCAGTTTAGGGCGGGGCGAGCAGTACTTC.

The chain carries TRBV6-1 and TRBJ1-1, with D tentatively TRBD1 (6 bases). Germline V gene sequence: CDR1 MNHNS, CDR2 SASEGT. V lost 2 bases, J lost 4 bases, and 11 bases lay in between. The CDR3 is 14 residues long. The CDR3 DNA reads TGTGCCAGCAGTGAAAGGGGGAGGGGCACTGAAGCTTTCTTT. This translates into CASSERGRGTEAFF.

The rearrangement uses TRBV7-8 and TRBJ2-7; 9 bases agree with TRBD1. Germline CDR1 and CDR2: SGHVS and FQNEAQ. This CDR3 has 13 residues. The V and J ends lost 11 bases and 5 bases, in that order; junction bases with no gene match: 10. CDR3 sequence: CAAAGQGYHEQYF. CDR3 in DNA: TGTGCCGCGGCGGGACAGGGTTACCACGAGCAGTACTTC.

The chain combines TRBV7-2 with TRBJ2-7, with 7 bases fitting TRBD2. The CDR3 is made up of 13 amino acids. The J segment lost 3 bases and the V segment lost 6 bases, leaving 5 bases of the junction unmatched. Germline loops: CDR1 SGHTA, CDR2 FQGNSA. CDR3: CASRTSPGYEQYF. The CDR3 DNA sequence: TGTGCCAGCAGGACTAGCCCAGGCTACGAGCAGTACTTC.

The chain links TRBV5-1 to TRBJ2-2, with a tentative D call TRBD1 (6 bases). Germline V lookup: CDR1 SGHRS, CDR2 YFSETQ. Trimming cost V 1 base and J 4 bases, with 14 bases left between them. The length of the CDR3 is 16 residues. CDR3 nucleotide sequence: TGCGCCAGCAGCTTGACGACCCAGGGGATCACCGGGGAGCTGTTTTTT. Residues: CASSLTTQGITGELFF.

The V call is TRBV9, the J call TRBJ1-6; 10 bases align to TRBD1. The CDR3 consists of 16 residues. With 3 bases clipped from V and 6 bases from J, the junction kept 6 bases outside the gene matches. Germline CDR1 and CDR2: SGDLS and YYNGEE. Here the CDR3 reads CASSAGRDRGNSPLHF. The DNA of the CDR3 is TGTGCCAGCAGCGCGGGCCGGGACAGGGGTAATTCACCCCTCCACTTT. Together with reference TRBV9 and TRBJ1-6, the CDR3 gives the full variable domain: DSGVTQTPKHLITATGQRVTLRCSPRSGDLSVYWYQQSLDQGLQFLIQYYNGEERAKGNILERFSAQQFPDLHSELNLSSLELGDSALYFCASSAGRDRGNSPLHFGNGTRLTVT.

This chain joins TRBV2 and TRBJ1-1, with 8 positions matching TRBD1. The CDR3 spans 15 residues. The V gene's germline CDR1 is SNHLY and CDR2 FYNNEI. Trimming removed 2 bases from V and 6 bases from J; junction bases left unmatched: 8. As DNA, the CDR3 is TGTGCCAGCAGTGAACAGGGGGCTGGGAGGGCTGAAGCTTTCTTT. It is translated as CASSEQGAGRAEAFF.

The chain recombines TRBV28 with TRBJ1-3, with TRBD1 matching over 8 bases. Losses at the gene ends were 2 bases for V and 4 bases for J; bases not matched to a gene: 4. CDR3 size: 15 residues. Looked up from germline, CDR1 is MDHEN and CDR2 is SYDVKM. Here the CDR3 reads CASSLPGTGGNTIYF. The DNA of the CDR3 is TGTGCCAGCAGTTTACCCGGGACAGGAGGAAACACCATATATTTT. The variable domain in full, with the rest retrieved from reference TRBV28 and TRBJ1-3, is DVKVTQSSRYLVKRTGEKVFLECVQDMDHENMFWYRQDPGLGLRLIYFSYDVKMKEKGDIPEGYSVSREKKERFSLILESASTNQTSMYLCASSLPGTGGNTIYFGEGSWLTVV.

This clone was recorded once. The rearrangement uses TRBV27 and TRBJ2-1, with TRBD1 matching over 10 bases. The CDR3 spans 16 residues. Germline V CDR1 and CDR2: MNHEY, SMNVEV (reference sequence). V lost 5 bases, J lost 8 bases, and 12 bases stayed unmatched. This chain's CDR3 is CASSTTGGYSRDEQFF. Written as DNA, the CDR3 is TGTGCCAGCAGTACGACAGGGGGCTACAGTCGGGATGAGCAGTTCTTC.

This clone was seen a few times. V usage is TRBV4-1 and J usage is TRBJ1-5, with 7 bases identical to TRBD1. The germline V gene has CDR1 MGHRA and CDR2 YSYEKL. This CDR3 contains 16 residues. V was clipped by 5 bases and J by 2 bases; unmatched bases: 9. The CDR3 region has the DNA TGCGCCAGCAGCGGACACCACAGGGGTGGCAATCAGCCCCAGCATTTT. Protein: CASSGHHRGGNQPQHF.

The CDR3 bases are TGTGCCAGCAGTGCTAGCGGGGGGGCAGATACGCAGTATTTT. This translates into CASSASGGADTQYF. The chain employs TRBV6-4 and TRBJ2-3; TRBD2 agrees at 12 bases. Germline CDR1 and CDR2: MRHNA and SNTAGT. The CDR3 has 14 amino acids. J was trimmed by 4 bases and V by 4 bases; bases with no gene match: 0.

The genes are TRBV2 and TRBJ2-1; perhaps TRBD2 as D (5 bases). The V gene lost 1 base and the J gene lost 0 bases, with 7 bases spanning the gap. CDR1 is SNHLY, CDR2 FYNNEI, per germline. The CDR3 length is 15 residues. The CDR3, as DNA: TGTGCCAGCAGTGAAGGTGGGAGCTCCTACAATGAGCAGTTCTTC. It specifies CASSEGGSSYNEQFF. Complete variable domain (other parts from reference TRBV2 and TRBJ2-1): EPEVTQTPSHQVTQMGQEVILRCVPISNHLYFYWYRQILGQKVEFLVSFYNNEISEKSEIFDDQFSVERPDGSNFTLKIRSTKLEDSAMYFCASSEGGSSYNEQFFGPGTRLTVL.

The genes are TRBV10-3 and TRBJ2-1; 12 bases line up with TRBD1. This CDR3 is 14 amino acids long. J gave up 8 bases and V 8 bases, and 7 bases lay outside the gene matches. From germline, CDR1 is ENHRY and CDR2 SYGVKD. CDR3 residues: CAILEGQGADEQFF. CDR3 nucleotide sequence: TGTGCCATCCTGGAGGGACAGGGGGCTGATGAGCAGTTCTTC.

The chain has TRBV5-8 and TRBJ1-6; D may be TRBD1 (5 bases). This CDR3 is built from 14 residues. V shed 5 bases and J shed 7 bases, with 13 bases lying between them. Germline V gene lookup returns CDR1 SGHTS and CDR2 YDEGEE. CDR3 loop: CASRPGYRNSPLHF. The CDR3, as DNA: TGTGCCAGCAGACCAGGGTATAGGAATTCACCCCTCCACTTT.

This rearrangement joins TRBV27 to TRBJ1-2; D gene ambiguous. V was shortened by 3 bases and J by 8 bases, with 13 bases between the two germline ends. The CDR3 contains 13 residues. Germline-derived CDR1 and CDR2 are MNHEY and SMNVEV (reference sequence). The CDR3 DNA reads as TGTGCCAGCAGTTTTTCAGGAACTGGGGGCTACACCTTC. It is translated as CASSFSGTGGYTF.

The chain carries TRBV28 and TRBJ1-1, with 9 positions matching TRBD1. The ends lost 5 bases at V and 1 base at J; junction bases unmatched: 2. CDR3 length: 14 residues. Looked up from germline, CDR1 is MDHEN and CDR2 is SYDVKM. The CDR3 is CASSTGGKNTEAFF. DNA for the CDR3: TGTGCCAGCAGTACAGGGGGCAAGAACACTGAAGCTTTCTTT. Full variable domain (rest looked up from reference TRBV28 and TRBJ1-1): DVKVTQSSRYLVKRTGEKVFLECVQDMDHENMFWYRQDPGLGLRLIYFSYDVKMKEKGDIPEGYSVSREKKERFSLILESASTNQTSMYLCASSTGGKNTEAFFGQGTRLTVV.

The rearrangement links TRBV18 to TRBJ2-3; D is perhaps TRBD1 (6 bases). V lost 2 bases, J lost 5 bases, and 14 bases lay in between. Germline V gives CDR1 KGHSH, CDR2 LQKENI. The CDR3 length is 15 residues. CDR3 residues: CASSPSPGAQDTQYF. The CDR3 bases are TGTGCCAGCTCACCATCGCCAGGGGCGCAAGATACGCAGTATTTT. Full variable domain (missing parts from reference TRBV18 and TRBJ2-3): NAGVMQNPRHLVRRRGQEARLRCSPMKGHSHVYWYRQLPEEGLKFMVYLQKENIIDESGMPKERFSAEFPKEGPSILRIQQVVRGDSAAYFCASSPSPGAQDTQYFGPGTRLTVL.

V and J are TRBV18 and TRBJ1-1; possibly TRBD1 for D (5 bases). The V gene's germline CDR1 is KGHSH and CDR2 LQKENI. This CDR3 contains 15 residues. The V gene lost 2 bases and the J gene lost 4 bases, with 14 bases spanning the gap. This CDR3 reads CASSPSPTGGTEAFF. The CDR3 nucleotides read TGTGCCAGCTCACCAAGTCCCACCGGGGGCACTGAAGCTTTCTTT.